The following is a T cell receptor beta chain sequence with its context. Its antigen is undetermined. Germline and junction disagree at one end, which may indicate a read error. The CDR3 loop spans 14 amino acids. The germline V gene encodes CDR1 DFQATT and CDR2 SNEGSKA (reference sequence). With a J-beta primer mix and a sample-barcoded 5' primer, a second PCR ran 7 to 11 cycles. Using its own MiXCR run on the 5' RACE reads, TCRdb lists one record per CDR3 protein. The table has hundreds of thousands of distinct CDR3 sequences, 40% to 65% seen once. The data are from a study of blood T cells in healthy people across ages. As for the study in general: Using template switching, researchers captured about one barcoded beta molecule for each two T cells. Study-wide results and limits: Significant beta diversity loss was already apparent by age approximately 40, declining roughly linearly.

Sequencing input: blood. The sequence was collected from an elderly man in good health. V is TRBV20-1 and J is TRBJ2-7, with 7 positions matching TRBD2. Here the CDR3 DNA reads TGCAGTGCCAGAGCGGGGCCCCTCCACAATGAGCAGTACTTC. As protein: CSARAGPLHNEQYF.